Shown below are 10 T cell receptor beta chains from a single sample sequenced in a study of blood T cell repertoires in COVID-19. Repertoires were generated with immunoSEQ multiplex PCR, while TCRdb's copy carries only in-frame clones and drops some. This table has 200,000 or so clones, over 75% appearing once. The specimen was peripheral blood. The source of these receptors is a man aged 50 to 60 with acute or convalescent COVID-19.

The chain joins TRBV19 to TRBJ2-7; TRBD1 agrees at 9 bases. The CDR3 extends over 17 amino acids. Per the germline V gene, CDR1 is LNHDA and CDR2 is SQIVND (reference sequence). The ends lost 0 bases at V and 3 bases at J; junction bases unmatched: 9. CDR3 protein: CASSIEVGTGYGYEQYF. The CDR3 DNA reads TGTGCCAGTAGTATAGAAGTGGGGACAGGGTATGGCTACGAGCAGTACTTC. Full variable domain (remainder filled in from reference TRBV19 and TRBJ2-7): DGGITQSPKYLFRKEGQNVTLSCEQNLNHDAMYWYRQDPGQGLRLIYYSQIVNDFQKGDIAEGYSVSREKKESFPLTVTSAQKNPTAFYLCASSIEVGTGYGYEQYFGPGTRLTVT.

The rearrangement joins TRBV18 to TRBJ1-5; 7 nucleotides align to TRBD1. The J segment lost 0 bases and the V segment lost 6 bases, leaving 5 bases of the junction unmatched. Germline V lookup: CDR1 KGHSH, CDR2 LQKENI. CDR3 length: 15 residues. The CDR3 region is CASSEGQPSNQPQHF. The CDR3 DNA reads TGTGCCAGCTCCGAGGGACAGCCTAGCAATCAGCCCCAGCATTTT. The whole variable domain, filled in from reference TRBV18 and TRBJ1-5, reads NAGVMQNPRHLVRRRGQEARLRCSPMKGHSHVYWYRQLPEEGLKFMVYLQKENIIDESGMPKERFSAEFPKEGPSILRIQQVVRGDSAAYFCASSEGQPSNQPQHFGDGTRLSIL.

The chain is built from TRBV27 and TRBJ2-2, with TRBD1 identical over 7 bases. Losses at the gene ends were 10 bases for V and 6 bases for J; bases not matched to a gene: 14. The length of the CDR3 is 15 residues. The germline V gene has CDR1 MNHEY and CDR2 SMNVEV (reference sequence). Here the CDR3 DNA reads TGTGCCACCAAAGACAGGGTGATCAGAGCCGGGGAGCTGTTTTTT. Translation gives CATKDRVIRAGELFF.

The genes are TRBV7-8 and TRBJ2-2; the D is unclear. V was cut by 5 bases and J by 2 bases, with 24 bases left in between. CDR1 and CDR2 (germline): SGHVS, FQNEAQ. This CDR3 has 19 amino acids. CDR3 residues: CASSVSPLAVRLNTGELFF. In DNA, the CDR3 is TGTGCCAGCAGCGTCTCCCCGCTGGCAGTCAGGCTAAACACCGGGGAGCTGTTTTTT.

The chain links TRBV2 to TRBJ1-3, with a tentative D call TRBD1 (5 bases). Germline loops: CDR1 SNHLY, CDR2 FYNNEI. The V and J ends lost 6 bases and 4 bases respectively, with 13 bases between them. CDR3 length: 14 amino acids. CDR3 protein: CASRPGGDGNTIYF. The CDR3 nucleotides read TGTGCCAGCAGACCGGGGGGAGACGGAAACACCATATATTTT.

The J gene is TRBJ2-2, the V gene TRBV7-7; 10 nucleotides align to TRBD2. Germline CDR1 SSHAT, CDR2 FNYEAQ (reference sequence). V lost 1 base and J lost 5; bases outside the gene matches: 4. The CDR3 is 16 residues long. CDR3 amino acids: CASSLVPGLATGELFF. CDR3 in DNA: TGTGCCAGCAGCTTAGTGCCGGGACTAGCGACCGGGGAGCTGTTTTTT.

The V gene is TRBV4-1, the J gene TRBJ2-1; 7 bases line up with TRBD2. Trimming cost V 5 bases and J 6 bases; bases outside gene matches: 4. The CDR3 sequence is 13 residues long. Germline values: CDR1 MGHRA, CDR2 YSYEKL. In nucleotides, the CDR3 is TGCGCCAGCAGCTCACCTAGCGGCAATGAGCAGTTCTTC. Its protein is CASSSPSGNEQFF.

V is TRBV10-3 and J is TRBJ1-1, with 7 nucleotides matching TRBD1. CDR1 ENHRY and CDR2 SYGVKD come from the germline V gene. The CDR3 covers 12 residues. Trimming took 3 bases from V and 11 from J; bases not matched to a gene: 6. CDR3 nucleotides: TGTGCCATCAGTGAACAGGGGACTCGGGCTTTCTTT. As protein: CAISEQGTRAFF.

This sequence joins TRBV20-1 and TRBJ1-5, with 8 bases identical to TRBD1. The CDR3 length is 15 residues. Germline V gives CDR1 DFQATT, CDR2 SNEGSKA (reference sequence). V lost 3 bases, J lost 6 bases, and 10 bases stayed unmatched. CDR3 in DNA: TGCAGTGCTAGTGTCAGGGGGCTGTACGGTCAGCCCCAGCATTTT. It yields the protein CSASVRGLYGQPQHF.

Details on this clone: Other DNA sequences in the same sample also yield this CDR3. This chain joins TRBV12-3 or TRBV12-4 and TRBJ1-2; no firm D call. Trimming pared 2 bases from V and 2 bases from J, leaving 3 bases between. This CDR3 region has 12 residues. Here the CDR3 DNA reads TGTGCCAGCAGTTTATCAAACTATGGCTACACCTTC. It yields the protein CASSLSNYGYTF.